These T cell receptor beta chains were read from a single sample in a study of regulatory T cells in long-lasting Graves disease. TCRdb called the multiplex PCR reads again in MiXCR, with one record for every CDR3 protein. The sample contains 360,000 or so distinct CDR3 sequences, approximately 15% of which appear only once. This sample was also put to use in a study of T cells in Graves' hyperthyroidism and ophthalmopathy.

This sample comprised peripheral blood mononuclear cells (PBMCs), obtained at new diagnosis, from a patient treated with antithyroid drugs. These receptor sequences come from a man aged 35 to 55 with Graves disease. Each CDR3 is given with its conserved first and last residue. Fields, in order: J gene, D gene, V gene, clone size, CDR3 DNA, CDR3 protein. The D gene is left open where the match is weak. Clone size is stated in some rows and not others, as once, few, many or a class when expanded.

j_gene: TRBJ2-3; d_gene: TRBD2; v_gene: TRBV25-1; abundance: once; CDR3nt: TGTGCCAGCAGTGACCCTACTAGCGGGGGGCGAGGTACGCAGTATTTT; CDR3aa: CASSDPTSGGRGTQYF
j_gene: TRBJ1-6; d_gene: TRBD1; v_gene: TRBV20-1; abundance: many; CDR3nt: TGCAGTGCCGACAGCCGGGACAGGGTTTCACCCCTCCACTTT; CDR3aa: CSADSRDRVSPLHF
j_gene: TRBJ2-7; d_gene: TRBD2; v_gene: TRBV27; abundance: few; CDR3nt: TGTGCCAGCAGTTTATCGCGGGAGTCCTACGAGCAGTACTTC; CDR3aa: CASSLSRESYEQYF
j_gene: TRBJ2-3; d_gene: TRBD2; v_gene: TRBV12-3/TRBV12-4; abundance: once; CDR3nt: TGTGCCAGCTCTCGGACTAGCGGGGGTAATTGGAATACGCAGTATTTT; CDR3aa: CASSRTSGGNWNTQYF
j_gene: TRBJ2-1; d_gene: TRBD2; v_gene: TRBV12-3/TRBV12-4; abundance: many; CDR3nt: TGTGCCAGCAGTAGTCTAGCGGGGCTCCGGGATGAGCAGTTCTTC; CDR3aa: CASSSLAGLRDEQFF
j_gene: TRBJ1-1; d_gene: NA; v_gene: TRBV28; abundance: many; CDR3nt: TGTGCCAGCAGCTTCCTGTGGGGGGAGTTGAACACTGAAGCTTTCTTT; CDR3aa: CASSFLWGELNTEAFF
j_gene: TRBJ1-5; d_gene: NA; v_gene: TRBV15; abundance: NA; CDR3nt: TGTGCCACCAGCAGAGTAGGGCTTAAGCCCCAGCATTTT; CDR3aa: CATSRVGLKPQHF
j_gene: TRBJ2-7; d_gene: NA; v_gene: TRBV5-5; abundance: NA; CDR3nt: TGTGCCAGCAGCTTGGTTATGTCCTCCTACGAGCAGTACTTC; CDR3aa: CASSLVMSSYEQYF
j_gene: TRBJ2-3; d_gene: NA; v_gene: TRBV6-5; abundance: NA; CDR3nt: TGTGCCAGCAGTTACCTCCTGATTGGTCGCGGGAGCACAGATACGCAGTATTTT; CDR3aa: CASSYLLIGRGSTDTQYF
j_gene: TRBJ2-7; d_gene: NA; v_gene: TRBV10-3; abundance: few; CDR3nt: TGTGCCATCAGTGAGTCGTTAACAAACTACGAGCAGTACTTC; CDR3aa: CAISESLTNYEQYF
j_gene: TRBJ1-2; d_gene: NA; v_gene: TRBV9; abundance: NA; CDR3nt: TGTGCCAGCAGCGGGAGGGCCGGTGACCGCTACACCTTC; CDR3aa: CASSGRAGDRYTF
j_gene: TRBJ1-5; d_gene: NA; v_gene: TRBV6-1; abundance: many; CDR3nt: TGTGCCAGCAGTCAACCCTTTGCTGTTAGCAATCAGCCCCAGCATTTT; CDR3aa: CASSQPFAVSNQPQHF
j_gene: TRBJ2-7; d_gene: NA; v_gene: TRBV20-1; abundance: many; CDR3nt: TGCAGTGCTAGGGCCGGGGGGCGCTCCTACGAGCAGTACTTC; CDR3aa: CSARAGGRSYEQYF
j_gene: TRBJ2-3; d_gene: NA; v_gene: TRBV6-2/TRBV6-3; abundance: few; CDR3nt: TGTGCCAGCAGTTACTCGAAACTAGCCAGCACAGATACGCAGTATTTT; CDR3aa: CASSYSKLASTDTQYF
j_gene: TRBJ1-4; d_gene: TRBD1; v_gene: TRBV5-1; abundance: once; CDR3nt: TGCGCCAGCGCACCGGCCGGGACAGGGCGTGAAAAACTGTTTTTT; CDR3aa: CASAPAGTGREKLFF
j_gene: TRBJ2-5; d_gene: NA; v_gene: TRBV2; abundance: once; CDR3nt: TGTGCCAGCAGTGACCAGGGGCAAGAGACCCAGTACTTC; CDR3aa: CASSDQGQETQYF
j_gene: TRBJ2-3; d_gene: NA; v_gene: TRBV20-1; abundance: few; CDR3nt: TGCAGTGCCCAGAAGGGGGGCGGCACAGATACGCAGTATTTT; CDR3aa: CSAQKGGGTDTQYF
j_gene: TRBJ2-2; d_gene: NA; v_gene: TRBV5-1; abundance: many; CDR3nt: TGCGCCAGCAGCATACGGAAGCCGTGGGGGGAGAACACCGGGGAGCTGTTTTTT; CDR3aa: CASSIRKPWGENTGELFF
j_gene: TRBJ2-6; d_gene: TRBD1; v_gene: TRBV2; abundance: NA; CDR3nt: TGTGCCAGCAGTCCCGGGACAGGGGCTGGGGCCAACGTCCTGACTTTC; CDR3aa: CASSPGTGAGANVLTF
j_gene: TRBJ2-7; d_gene: NA; v_gene: TRBV9; abundance: many; CDR3nt: TGTGCCAGCAGCGTAGCTGACGGCCTCTACGAGCAGTACTTC; CDR3aa: CASSVADGLYEQYF
j_gene: TRBJ1-1; d_gene: NA; v_gene: TRBV5-1; abundance: many; CDR3nt: TGCGCCAGCAGCTTGGTAGGGGACCCAATCGGAGCTTTCTTT; CDR3aa: CASSLVGDPIGAFF
j_gene: TRBJ2-1; d_gene: NA; v_gene: TRBV5-1; abundance: many; CDR3nt: TGCGCCAGCAGCTTGGAAGGGAATAGCTACAATGAGCAGTTCTTC; CDR3aa: CASSLEGNSYNEQFF
j_gene: TRBJ1-1; d_gene: NA; v_gene: TRBV2; abundance: many; CDR3nt: TGTGCCAGCAGATCCACGGGGGTGACTGAAGCTTTCTTT; CDR3aa: CASRSTGVTEAFF
j_gene: TRBJ2-1; d_gene: NA; v_gene: TRBV5-1; abundance: many; CDR3nt: TGCGCCAGCAGCCCGGCAGGATTCTCCTACAATGAGCAGTTCTTC; CDR3aa: CASSPAGFSYNEQFF
j_gene: TRBJ1-1; d_gene: NA; v_gene: TRBV29-1; abundance: NA; CDR3nt: TGCAGCGTTGAAGATTTTAGGGGCACTGAAGCTTTCTTT; CDR3aa: CSVEDFRGTEAFF
j_gene: TRBJ1-5; d_gene: NA; v_gene: TRBV10-2; abundance: NA; CDR3nt: TGCGCCAGCAGTGTGCAGGGAGGTCAGCCCCAGCATTTT; CDR3aa: CASSVQGGQPQHF
j_gene: TRBJ2-3; d_gene: NA; v_gene: TRBV10-3; abundance: many; CDR3nt: TGTGCCATCAGTGAGTCGTGGGGAGCAGATACGCAGTATTTT; CDR3aa: CAISESWGADTQYF
j_gene: TRBJ1-1; d_gene: NA; v_gene: TRBV7-2; abundance: NA; CDR3nt: TGTGCCAGCAGCAAGCCGGGGCCGGAAGCTTTCTTT; CDR3aa: CASSKPGPEAFF
j_gene: TRBJ2-1; d_gene: NA; v_gene: TRBV5-4; abundance: once; CDR3nt: TGTGCCAGCAGCTTAATAGCGGGGGGACAGGGTTACAATGAGCAGTTCTTC; CDR3aa: CASSLIAGGQGYNEQFF
j_gene: TRBJ2-2; d_gene: TRBD1; v_gene: TRBV20-1; abundance: many; CDR3nt: TGCAGTGCCCAGGACAGGATTCACACCGGGGAGCTGTTTTTT; CDR3aa: CSAQDRIHTGELFF
j_gene: TRBJ2-3; d_gene: NA; v_gene: TRBV27; abundance: many; CDR3nt: TGTGCCAGCAGTTTATCGAAAGGGGGGGCGCAGGGAGATACGCAGTATTTT; CDR3aa: CASSLSKGGAQGDTQYF
j_gene: TRBJ1-2; d_gene: NA; v_gene: TRBV5-1; abundance: many; CDR3nt: TGCGCCAGCAGCTTGGCTCTAGGGAATGGCTACACCTTC; CDR3aa: CASSLALGNGYTF
j_gene: TRBJ2-1; d_gene: NA; v_gene: TRBV5-1; abundance: few; CDR3nt: TGCGCCAGCAGCTTGCCCCTATTTAGACAAAGCTCCTACAATGAGCAGTTCTTC; CDR3aa: CASSLPLFRQSSYNEQFF
j_gene: TRBJ2-5; d_gene: TRBD2; v_gene: TRBV7-2; abundance: NA; CDR3nt: TGCGCCAGCAGCTTACCAGCGGGAGAACAAGAGACCCAGTACTTC; CDR3aa: CASSLPAGEQETQYF
j_gene: TRBJ2-5; d_gene: TRBD2; v_gene: TRBV7-2; abundance: many; CDR3nt: TGTGCCAGCAGCACACCGGGGAGGGCCCAGTACTTC; CDR3aa: CASSTPGRAQYF
j_gene: TRBJ2-3; d_gene: NA; v_gene: TRBV5-1; abundance: many; CDR3nt: TGCGCCACGGGCCAAGACACAGATACGCAGTATTTT; CDR3aa: CATGQDTDTQYF
j_gene: TRBJ2-5; d_gene: TRBD2; v_gene: TRBV7-9; abundance: NA; CDR3nt: TGTGCCAGCAGCTTCTCTAGCGGGGGGGGCCAAGAGACCCAGTACTTC; CDR3aa: CASSFSSGGGQETQYF
j_gene: TRBJ1-3; d_gene: TRBD1; v_gene: TRBV3-1; abundance: many; CDR3nt: TGTGCCAGCAGCCTTAGCCCGGGACAGGGAGCAAACACCATATATTTT; CDR3aa: CASSLSPGQGANTIYF
j_gene: TRBJ1-4; d_gene: NA; v_gene: TRBV12-5; abundance: many; CDR3nt: TGTGCTAGTGGTTCACAGGAGGATACAACTAATGAAAAACTGTTTTTT; CDR3aa: CASGSQEDTTNEKLFF
j_gene: TRBJ2-6; d_gene: NA; v_gene: TRBV5-1; abundance: few; CDR3nt: TGTGCCAGCAGTTTGGGGGCTGGGGCCAACGTCCTGACTTTC; CDR3aa: CASSLGAGANVLTF
j_gene: TRBJ2-1; d_gene: TRBD2; v_gene: TRBV7-9; abundance: many; CDR3nt: TGTGCCAGCAGCCTAACCGGGACTAGCGACAATGAGCAGTTCTTC; CDR3aa: CASSLTGTSDNEQFF
j_gene: TRBJ2-2; d_gene: NA; v_gene: TRBV3-1; abundance: many; CDR3nt: TGTGCCAGTTCGTTGCACGGGGAGCTGTTTTTT; CDR3aa: CASSLHGELFF
j_gene: TRBJ2-5; d_gene: TRBD1; v_gene: TRBV6-1; abundance: NA; CDR3nt: TGTGCCAGCAGTCGGACAGGGGTCGGAGAGACCCAGTACTTC; CDR3aa: CASSRTGVGETQYF
j_gene: TRBJ1-1; d_gene: NA; v_gene: TRBV10-3; abundance: NA; CDR3nt: TGTGCCATCACTACAAAGACAGGCGGAGGGAGAAACACTGAAGCTTTCTTT; CDR3aa: CAITTKTGGGRNTEAFF
j_gene: TRBJ1-1; d_gene: NA; v_gene: TRBV2; abundance: many; CDR3nt: TGTGCCAGCAGACTAAAAAGGGAGGGGTCAAGGGTCGCTTTCTTT; CDR3aa: CASRLKREGSRVAFF
j_gene: TRBJ2-2; d_gene: TRBD1; v_gene: TRBV29-1; abundance: few; CDR3nt: TGCAGCGGGGTGGGGCAGGGGGTGAACACCGGGGAGCTGTTTTTT; CDR3aa: CSGVGQGVNTGELFF
j_gene: TRBJ1-5; d_gene: NA; v_gene: TRBV5-1; abundance: many; CDR3nt: TGCGCCAGCAGCTTGGGGGGCGATCAGCCCCAGCATTTT; CDR3aa: CASSLGGDQPQHF
j_gene: TRBJ1-6; d_gene: NA; v_gene: TRBV3-1; abundance: few; CDR3nt: TGTGCCAGCAGTCTGGGCGTGTCACCCCTCCACTTT; CDR3aa: CASSLGVSPLHF
j_gene: TRBJ2-3; d_gene: NA; v_gene: TRBV5-5; abundance: many; CDR3nt: TGTGCCAGCAGCGCATTACTATATACGCAGTATTTT; CDR3aa: CASSALLYTQYF
j_gene: TRBJ2-1; d_gene: NA; v_gene: TRBV6-1; abundance: NA; CDR3nt: TGTGCCAGCAAGGCGGGAAACAATGAGCAGTTCTTC; CDR3aa: CASKAGNNEQFF
j_gene: TRBJ2-7; d_gene: NA; v_gene: TRBV7-9; abundance: many; CDR3nt: TGTGCCAGCATGGACAGCATGGCTTACGAGCAGTACTTC; CDR3aa: CASMDSMAYEQYF
j_gene: TRBJ2-5; d_gene: NA; v_gene: TRBV20-1; abundance: many; CDR3nt: TGCAGTGCTAGAGGAGTGGGGGGGCGGCAAGAGACCCAGTACTTC; CDR3aa: CSARGVGGRQETQYF
j_gene: TRBJ2-7; d_gene: TRBD2; v_gene: TRBV11-2; abundance: many; CDR3nt: TGTGCCAGCAGCCCTTGGACTAGCGGGGGGTACTACGAGCAGTACTTC; CDR3aa: CASSPWTSGGYYEQYF
j_gene: TRBJ2-1; d_gene: NA; v_gene: TRBV29-1; abundance: few; CDR3nt: TGCAGCGTTGAGGGTGACATGAGCTCCTACAATGAGCAGTTCTTC; CDR3aa: CSVEGDMSSYNEQFF
j_gene: TRBJ1-6; d_gene: NA; v_gene: TRBV12-3/TRBV12-4; abundance: many; CDR3nt: TGTGCCAGCAGTTTTTTTGCTACTGCTGGGAATTCACCCCTCCACTTT; CDR3aa: CASSFFATAGNSPLHF
j_gene: TRBJ1-1; d_gene: NA; v_gene: TRBV9; abundance: many; CDR3nt: TGTGCCAGCAGCCGGGGGCCGAACACTGAAGCTTTCTTT; CDR3aa: CASSRGPNTEAFF
j_gene: TRBJ1-1; d_gene: NA; v_gene: TRBV24-1; abundance: NA; CDR3nt: TGTGCCACCAGTGATTTAGGGAGAGCTTTCTTT; CDR3aa: CATSDLGRAFF